The 2 T cell receptor beta chains in this list originate from one sample, sequenced in a study of shared clonotypes between healthy human individuals (TCRdb year 2020). Library preparation used the immunoSEQ multiplex PCR assay. In TCRdb, the immuneACCESS table is reduced to in-frame sequences with V and J assigned. These tables do not hold every clone; where another copy was compared, an unresolved V gene accounts for under half, and the others remain unexplained. This sample is represented by 2 million to 2.5 million clones; under 97% of them were singletons. The ten largest clones take up around 0.13% of the sample. The sequenced material came from naive CD4+ T cells sorted from blood. Per the publication, the cell subset or site label means: CD45RA+ positively selected. Receptor source: a man between 18 and 29 years old in good health.

The chain joins TRBV5-1 to TRBJ1-3; 7 bases agree with TRBD1. The V segment lost 1 base and the J segment 0 bases; nucleotides outside the gene matches: 4. There are 16 residues in the CDR3. Germline V gene lookup returns CDR1 SGHRS and CDR2 YFSETQ. CDR3 DNA: TGCGCCAGCAGCTTGCAGGGACAGAGCTCTGGAAACACCATATATTTT. This translates into CASSLQGQSSGNTIYF. The whole variable domain, filled in from reference TRBV5-1 and TRBJ1-3, reads KAGVTQTPRYLIKTRGQQVTLSCSPISGHRSVSWYQQTPGQGLQFLFEYFSETQRNKGNFPGRFSGRQFSNSRSEMNVSTLELGDSALYLCASSLQGQSSGNTIYFGEGSWLTVV.

This sequence joins TRBV25-1 and TRBJ2-3, with D uncertain. Germline V gene data show CDR1 as MGHDK and CDR2 as SYGVNS. With 1 base removed from V and 0 bases from J, the gap between germline ends came to 14 bases. The length of the CDR3 is 17 residues. Written as DNA, the CDR3 is TGTGCCAGCAGTGAATCTTACGGAAGCGTCAGCACAGATACGCAGTATTTT. This codes for CASSESYGSVSTDTQYF. The entire variable domain, with the rest obtained from reference TRBV25-1 and TRBJ2-3, is as follows: EADIYQTPRYLVIGTGKKITLECSQTMGHDKMYWYQQDPGMELHLIHYSYGVNSTEKGDLSSESTVSRIRTEHFPLTLESARPSHTSQYLCASSESYGSVSTDTQYFGPGTRLTVL.